Listed here are 30 T cell receptor beta chains from one sample, sequenced in a study of blood T cell repertoires in COVID-19. Here immunoSEQ multiplex PCR was the method, and the copy in TCRdb shows in-frame clones only, minus some. This table holds some 350,000 clones, roughly 89% found once. Sequencing input: peripheral blood. These receptors were taken from a man between 18 and 35 years old with active or convalescent COVID-19.

This chain uses TRBV29-1 with TRBJ2-1; D might be TRBD2 (5 bases). The CDR3 loop spans 13 amino acids. Germline V gives CDR1 SQVTM, CDR2 ANQGSEA. V was trimmed by 6 bases and J by 0 bases, leaving 9 bases between them. In DNA, the CDR3 is TGCAGCGTAGACCGGGGCTCCTACAATGAGCAGTTCTTC. Amino acids: CSVDRGSYNEQFF.

The V and J genes are TRBV6-5 and TRBJ2-2; the D is unclear. In germline, CDR1 is MNHEY, CDR2 SVGAGI. The ends were cut back, 5 bases at V and 0 bases at J, with 7 bases in the middle. This CDR3 has 14 amino acids. The CDR3 DNA sequence: TGTGCCAGCAGTCTCGTAGCGAACACCGGGGAGCTGTTTTTT. Its translation is CASSLVANTGELFF.

V gene TRBV5-6 combines with J gene TRBJ2-1; 9 nucleotides agree with TRBD2. The germline CDR1 and CDR2 sequences are SGHDT and YYEEEE. This CDR3 spans 17 amino acids. Losses at the gene ends were 1 base for V and 3 bases for J; bases not matched to a gene: 8. CDR3 protein: CASSLFSLAGDYNEQFF. CDR3 nucleotides: TGTGCCAGCAGCTTGTTCTCACTAGCGGGTGACTACAATGAGCAGTTCTTC. The full variable domain, rest sourced from reference TRBV5-6 and TRBJ2-1, is DAGVTQSPTHLIKTRGQQVTLRCSPKSGHDTVSWYQQALGQGPQFIFQYYEEEERQRGNFPDRFSGHQFPNYSSELNVNALLLGDSALYLCASSLFSLAGDYNEQFFGPGTRLTVL.

The chain has TRBV5-1 and TRBJ2-7, with D maybe TRBD2 (5 bases). Trimming cost V 2 bases and J 3 bases, with 6 bases left between them. Germline loops: CDR1 SGHRS, CDR2 YFSETQ. The CDR3 is made up of 12 amino acids. This CDR3 is CASSLTSYEQYF. The CDR3 bases are TGCGCCAGCAGCTTAACTAGCTACGAGCAGTACTTC.

The CDR3: CASRVPGVDSGGAIYEQYF. DNA of the CDR3: TGCGCCAGCCGAGTTCCAGGGGTCGATAGCGGGGGGGCCATTTACGAGCAGTACTTC. The chain joins TRBV10-1 to TRBJ2-7, with 11 bases identical to TRBD2. J gave up 4 bases and V 8 bases, and 22 bases lay outside the gene matches. The CDR3 is 19 amino acids. Germline V gene data show CDR1 as WNHNN and CDR2 as SYGVQD (reference sequence).

The chain couples TRBV28 to TRBJ1-6; unclear D gene. CDR3 length equals 14 residues. Germline CDR1 MDHEN, CDR2 SYDVKM. Trimming removed 3 bases from V and 9 bases from J, with 12 bases in between. CDR3 nucleotide sequence: TGTGCCAGCAGTTTGCGGAGGGCTTCTTCACCCCTCCACTTT. This translates into CASSLRRASSPLHF.

The V call is TRBV19, the J call TRBJ1-1; D is uncertain. V was shortened by 4 bases and J by 1 base, with 16 bases between the two germline ends. This CDR3 has 16 amino acids. Germline loops: CDR1 LNHDA, CDR2 SQIVND (reference sequence). CDR3 amino acids: CASSTHSQSANTEAFF. CDR3 nucleotide sequence: TGTGCCAGTAGTACCCACTCACAGTCAGCGAACACTGAAGCTTTCTTT.

CDR3 sequence reads: CASKRGSYFVEQFF. As DNA, the CDR3 is TGTGCCAGCAAAAGGGGGAGTTATTTCGTTGAGCAGTTCTTC. The rearrangement joins TRBV5-8 to TRBJ2-1, with TRBD1 as a possible D gene (6 bases). Germline V gives CDR1 SGHTS, CDR2 YDEGEE. The V and J ends lost 6 bases and 9 bases respectively, with 19 bases between them. CDR3 length: 14 residues.

The V call is TRBV28, the J call TRBJ1-1; D perhaps matches TRBD1 (5 bases). V shed 5 bases and J shed 2 bases, with 12 bases lying between them. Germline-derived CDR1 and CDR2 are MDHEN and SYDVKM. The CDR3 extends over 14 amino acids. The CDR3 DNA follows: TGTGCCAGCAGTCGCACAGGCCTCAACACTGAAGCTTTCTTT. Translating gives CASSRTGLNTEAFF. Combining the CDR3 with reference TRBV28 and TRBJ1-1 gives the whole variable domain DVKVTQSSRYLVKRTGEKVFLECVQDMDHENMFWYRQDPGLGLRLIYFSYDVKMKEKGDIPEGYSVSREKKERFSLILESASTNQTSMYLCASSRTGLNTEAFFGQGTRLTVV.

The CDR3 DNA reads as TGTGCCAGCAGCCCCGGGACAGTGCAGTTCTTC. Protein product: CASSPGTVQFF. The chain has TRBV6-5 and TRBJ2-1, with 7 bases aligning to TRBD1. V shed 6 bases, J shed 12 bases, and the junction held 5 bases outside the gene matches. CDR3 size: 11 residues. The germline CDR1 and CDR2 sequences are MNHEY and SVGAGI.

V and J are TRBV11-3 and TRBJ2-2; D is uncertain. The CDR3 is 12 amino acids. Looked up from germline, CDR1 is SGHNT and CDR2 is YENEEA. V dropped 6 bases and J dropped 3 bases, with 5 bases sitting between them. The CDR3 here is CASRLDTGELFF. CDR3 DNA: TGTGCCAGCAGGCTAGACACCGGGGAGCTGTTTTTT. Full variable domain (outside the CDR3, taken from reference TRBV11-3 and TRBJ2-2): EAGVVQSPRYKIIEKKQPVAFWCNPISGHNTLYWYLQNLGQGPELLIRYENEEAVDDSQLPKDRFSAERLKGVDSTLKIQPAELGDSAVYLCASRLDTGELFFGEGSRLTVL.

This chain connects TRBV12-5 to TRBJ2-1; 12 bases are a match to TRBD2. Per germline, CDR1 LGHNT and CDR2 FRNRAP. CDR3 length: 20 amino acids. With 1 base clipped from V and 5 bases from J, the junction kept 15 bases outside the gene matches. CDR3 sequence: CASGLAPGGLAGGKDNEQFF. CDR3 in DNA: TGTGCTAGTGGTTTGGCCCCCGGAGGGCTAGCGGGGGGGAAAGACAATGAGCAGTTCTTC.

The chain couples TRBV10-3 to TRBJ2-7, with TRBD2 matching 11 bases. The CDR3 is made up of 14 amino acids. Trimming removed 6 bases from V and 2 bases from J; junction bases left unmatched: 3. Germline-derived CDR1 and CDR2 are ENHRY and SYGVKD. CDR3 in amino acids: CAIRNSGRAYEQYF. DNA for the CDR3: TGTGCCATCAGAAATAGCGGGAGGGCCTACGAGCAGTACTTC.

The chain combines TRBV20-1 with TRBJ2-1; D is possibly TRBD1 (5 bases). The germline V and J ends were trimmed by 6 bases and 10 bases, with 13 bases remaining between them. CDR3 length: 11 residues. The germline V gene encodes CDR1 DFQATT and CDR2 SNEGSKA (reference sequence). The CDR3 spells CSALQGWEQFF. The CDR3 DNA is TGCAGTGCCCTGCAGGGTTGGGAGCAGTTCTTC.

Comments on this clone: A read error may produce the germline difference seen at one junction end. V usage is TRBV6-6 and J usage is TRBJ2-3, with TRBD2 matching over 8 bases. Germline V CDR1 and CDR2: MNHNY, SVGAGI (reference sequence). The CDR3 length is 15 residues. The CDR3 loop reads CACSGSHLSPDTQYF. The CDR3 DNA reads TGTGCCTGCAGCGGGAGCCACCTAAGTCCGGATACGCAGTATTTT.

V usage is TRBV28 and J usage is TRBJ2-7; TRBD2 matches at 11 bases. V lost 7 bases to trimming and J lost 6 bases; unmatched junction nucleotides: 11. CDR3 length: 15 amino acids. Germline V gene sequence: CDR1 MDHEN, CDR2 SYDVKM. The CDR3 DNA is TGTGCCAGCACCCCCGGGACTAGCGGCCCTCTCGAGCAGTACTTC. Protein: CASTPGTSGPLEQYF.

J is TRBJ2-5 and V is TRBV4-1; a possible D gene is TRBD2 (6 bases). Germline loops: CDR1 MGHRA, CDR2 YSYEKL. The CDR3 consists of 15 residues. V lost 0 bases and J lost 4, with 12 bases in between. The CDR3 protein is CASSQDIGLIETQYF. The CDR3 DNA sequence: TGCGCCAGCAGCCAAGATATTGGACTAATAGAGACCCAGTACTTC.

This clone has a single count. The V call is TRBV19, the J call TRBJ1-5, with D perhaps TRBD1 (5 bases). Germline lookup yields CDR1 LNHDA and CDR2 SQIVND (reference sequence). The ends were cut back, 6 bases at V and 4 bases at J, with 13 bases in the middle. The CDR3 sequence is 14 residues long. CDR3 sequence reads: CASRGDSRNQPQHF. The CDR3 DNA is TGTGCCAGTAGGGGGGACTCACGAAATCAGCCCCAGCATTTT.

The V call is TRBV6-4, the J call TRBJ1-6, with D tentatively TRBD1 (5 bases). The CDR3 runs to 13 residues. Germline V lookup: CDR1 MRHNA, CDR2 SNTAGT. The V and J ends lost 6 bases and 5 bases respectively, with 8 bases between them. CDR3 DNA sequence: TGTGCCAGCAGGGACACGGATAATTCACCCCTCCACTTT. This gives the protein CASRDTDNSPLHF.

The J gene is TRBJ1-1, the V gene TRBV6-6; tentatively, D is TRBD1 (6 bases). This CDR3 region has 15 residues. Germline CDR1 reads MNHNY; CDR2 reads SVGAGI (reference sequence). The ends were cut back, 6 bases at V and 0 bases at J, with 14 bases in the middle. CDR3 nucleotides: TGTGCCAGCAGCCTAGGGGGGGCCATGAACACTGAAGCTTTCTTT. Encoded protein: CASSLGGAMNTEAFF.

The rearrangement links TRBV5-4 to TRBJ2-1, with a weak D call TRBD2 (5 bases). The ends were cut back, 0 bases at V and 9 bases at J, with 10 bases in the middle. The CDR3 is 13 amino acids. Germline-derived CDR1 and CDR2 are SGHNT and YYREEE (reference sequence). Here the CDR3 DNA reads TGTGCCAGCAGCTTGGCCCCTAGCCTTGAGCAGTTCTTC. It translates to CASSLAPSLEQFF.

This chain uses TRBV28 with TRBJ1-1; D gene unclear. The ends were cut back, 6 bases at V and 0 bases at J, with 17 bases in the middle. CDR1 MDHEN and CDR2 SYDVKM come from the germline V gene. The CDR3 totals 16 residues. This CDR3 reads CASSLNPRSMNTEAFF. The CDR3 DNA sequence: TGTGCCAGCAGCCTTAACCCCCGGTCAATGAACACTGAAGCTTTCTTT.

The chain couples TRBV6-2 or TRBV6-3 to TRBJ1-2, with unresolved D. CDR1 and CDR2 from the germline V gene are MNHEY and SVGEGT. V lost 6 bases, J lost 7 bases, and 12 bases lay in between. The CDR3 spans 12 residues. DNA for the CDR3: TGTGCCAGCAGATACCCCTTCGGTGGCTACACCTTC. Protein: CASRYPFGGYTF.

This chain joins TRBV6-2 or TRBV6-3 and TRBJ1-5; D might be TRBD1 (6 bases). The CDR3 has 13 residues. V lost 6 bases and J 3 bases, leaving 9 bases between the germline ends. The V gene's germline CDR1 is MNHEY and CDR2 SVGEGT. CDR3: CASSTGFNQPQHF. As DNA, the CDR3 is TGTGCCAGCAGCACAGGGTTCAATCAGCCCCAGCATTTT.

This clone was detected a few times. V usage is TRBV28 and J usage is TRBJ2-1; 7 bases are shared with TRBD2. The CDR3 length is 15 residues. After removal of 5 bases from V and 10 bases from J, the junction contained 14 bases not matched to a gene. In germline, CDR1 is MDHEN, CDR2 SYDVKM. The CDR3 here is CASSPPSGNLGEQFF. The CDR3 bases are TGTGCCAGCAGTCCGCCAAGCGGGAACCTAGGAGAGCAGTTCTTC.

This rearrangement joins TRBV7-2 to TRBJ2-7, with TRBD1 matching over 7 bases. The CDR3 covers 15 residues. Germline-derived CDR1 and CDR2 are SGHTA and FQGNSA. V lost 4 bases, J lost 2 bases, and 8 bases stayed unmatched. The DNA of the CDR3 is TGTGCCAGCAGCTCACAGGTGGGACAGACCTACGAGCAGTACTTC. Translated, it gives CASSSQVGQTYEQYF.

This rearrangement joins TRBV6-6 to TRBJ1-2, with 8 nucleotides matching TRBD1. The CDR3 has 14 residues. V shed 6 bases and J 2 bases; nucleotides not matched to a gene: 5. Germline V gene sequence: CDR1 MNHNY, CDR2 SVGAGI (reference sequence). CDR3 coding DNA: TGTGCCAGCAGCCACAGGGGGGGCAACTATGGCTACACCTTC. Its translation is CASSHRGGNYGYTF.

The V call is TRBV3-1 (or the pseudogene TRBV3-2), the J call TRBJ1-1; possibly TRBD1 for D (5 bases). The CDR3 runs 12 residues. V was shortened by 6 bases and J by 7 bases, with 12 bases between the two germline ends. Per the germline V gene, CDR1 is LGHDT and CDR2 is YNNKEL (reference sequence). CDR3 sequence: CASRHTGDEAFF. The CDR3 bases are TGTGCCAGCAGACATACAGGAGATGAAGCTTTCTTT.

This chain links TRBV5-4 with TRBJ2-1; 10 bases are a match to TRBD1. CDR3 length: 14 residues. The germline CDR1 and CDR2 sequences are SGHNT and YYREEE (reference sequence). Trimming removed 4 bases from V and 5 bases from J; junction bases left unmatched: 3. CDR3 region: CASSRDRGDNEQFF. In nucleotides, the CDR3 is TGTGCCAGCAGCCGGGACAGGGGAGACAATGAGCAGTTCTTC.

The V call is TRBV7-6, the J call TRBJ2-2, with 10 bases lining up with TRBD2. This CDR3 has 16 amino acids. Per germline, CDR1 SGHVS and CDR2 FNYEAQ. After removal of 1 base from V and 7 bases from J, the junction contained 6 bases not matched to a gene. The chain's CDR3 is CASSLDLAGVNGELFF. CDR3 nucleotide sequence: TGTGCCAGCAGCTTAGATCTAGCGGGAGTCAACGGGGAGCTGTTTTTT.